This TCR beta chain was recovered during a study of CD8 T cells in ankylosing spondylitis. CDR1 SGHTA and CDR2 FQGNSA come from the germline V gene. The CDR3 covers 14 residues. V was shortened by 4 bases and J by 2 bases, with 12 bases between the two germline ends. TCRdb used MiXCR to reprocess the 5' RACE reads, holding one entry per CDR3 protein. The sample lists 350,000 or so distinct CDR3 sequences; over 12% were seen once. The table lists this clonotype with a few counts. The chain links TRBV7-2 to TRBJ2-7; D unclear. This TCR derives from a male donor with ankylosing spondylitis or in good health (not recorded which). The sequenced sample consisted of blood, either unsorted or a sorted T cell fraction (not recorded which). The CDR3 DNA reads as TGTGCCAGCAGCTCAAATGCAGTCCCCTACGAGCAGTACTTC. Its protein is CASSSNAVPYEQYF.